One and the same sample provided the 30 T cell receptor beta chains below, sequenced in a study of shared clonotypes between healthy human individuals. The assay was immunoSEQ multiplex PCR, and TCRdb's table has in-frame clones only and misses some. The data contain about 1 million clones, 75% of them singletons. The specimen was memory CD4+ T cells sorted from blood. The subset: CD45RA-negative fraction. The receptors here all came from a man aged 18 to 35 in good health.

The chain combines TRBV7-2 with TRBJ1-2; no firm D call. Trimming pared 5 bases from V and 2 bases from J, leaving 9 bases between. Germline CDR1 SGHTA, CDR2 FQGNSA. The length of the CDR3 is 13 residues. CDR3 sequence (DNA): TGTGCCAGCAGCCCCGCCGTAAACTATGGCTACACCTTC. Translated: CASSPAVNYGYTF.

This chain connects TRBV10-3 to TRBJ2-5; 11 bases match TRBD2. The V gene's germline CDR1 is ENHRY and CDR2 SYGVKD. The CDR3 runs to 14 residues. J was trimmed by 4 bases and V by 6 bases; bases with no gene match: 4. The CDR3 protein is CAIRGLAEAETQYF. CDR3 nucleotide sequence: TGTGCCATCAGGGGACTAGCGGAGGCAGAGACCCAGTACTTC.

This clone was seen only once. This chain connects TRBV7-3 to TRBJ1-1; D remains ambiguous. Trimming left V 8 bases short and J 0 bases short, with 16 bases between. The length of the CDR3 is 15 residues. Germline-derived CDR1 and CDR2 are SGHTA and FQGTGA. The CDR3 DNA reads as TGTGCCAGCCTGGGTAACGAAGGAATGAACACTGAAGCTTTCTTT. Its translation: CASLGNEGMNTEAFF.

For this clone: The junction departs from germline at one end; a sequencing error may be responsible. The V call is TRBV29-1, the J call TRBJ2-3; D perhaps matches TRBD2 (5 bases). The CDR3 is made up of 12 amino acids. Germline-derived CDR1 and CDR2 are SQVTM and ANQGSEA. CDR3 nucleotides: TGTACTTGTGCCCGGGACACAGATACGCAGTATTTT. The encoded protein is CTCARDTDTQYF.

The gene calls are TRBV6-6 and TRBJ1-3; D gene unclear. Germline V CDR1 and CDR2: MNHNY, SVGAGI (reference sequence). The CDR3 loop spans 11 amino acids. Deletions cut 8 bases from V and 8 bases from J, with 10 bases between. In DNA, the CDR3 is TGTGCCAGCCTTCTACACGACACCATATATTTT. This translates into CASLLHDTIYF.

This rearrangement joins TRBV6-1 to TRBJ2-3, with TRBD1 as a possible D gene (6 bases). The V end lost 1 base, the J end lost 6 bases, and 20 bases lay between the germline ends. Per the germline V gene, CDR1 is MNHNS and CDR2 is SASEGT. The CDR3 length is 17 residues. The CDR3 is CASSEGPTTGRGDTQYF. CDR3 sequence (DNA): TGTGCCAGCAGTGAAGGACCTACGACAGGCCGTGGGGATACGCAGTATTTT.

CDR3 in amino acids: CASTNTSGRGLKTQYF. The CDR3, as DNA: TGTGCCAGCACCAATACTAGCGGGAGGGGGTTAAAGACCCAGTACTTC. This sequence joins TRBV27 and TRBJ2-5, with 13 bases that match TRBD2. The CDR3 loop spans 16 amino acids. The J segment lost 6 bases and the V segment lost 7 bases, leaving 11 bases of the junction unmatched. In germline, CDR1 is MNHEY, CDR2 SMNVEV (reference sequence).

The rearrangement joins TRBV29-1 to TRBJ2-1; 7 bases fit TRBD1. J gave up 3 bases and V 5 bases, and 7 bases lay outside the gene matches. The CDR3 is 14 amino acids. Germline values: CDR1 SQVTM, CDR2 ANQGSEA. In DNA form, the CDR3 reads TGCAGCGTTAAAACCGGGACAGACTACAATGAGCAGTTCTTC. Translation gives CSVKTGTDYNEQFF.

CDR3: CASSYLGWSYEQYF. The CDR3 DNA reads TGTGCCAGCAGTTACCTGGGTTGGTCCTACGAGCAGTACTTC. The chain recombines TRBV6-6 with TRBJ2-7; D is ambiguous. This CDR3 has 14 residues. Germline CDR1 reads MNHNY; CDR2 reads SVGAGI (reference sequence). V lost 2 bases and J 1 base, leaving 9 bases between the germline ends.

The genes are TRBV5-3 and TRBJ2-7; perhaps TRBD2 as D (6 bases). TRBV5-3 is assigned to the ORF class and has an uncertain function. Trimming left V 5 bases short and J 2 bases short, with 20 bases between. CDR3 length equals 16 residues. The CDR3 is CARSPLGRGLPYEQYF. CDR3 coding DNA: TGTGCCAGAAGTCCCTTGGGGCGGGGTCTCCCCTACGAGCAGTACTTC.

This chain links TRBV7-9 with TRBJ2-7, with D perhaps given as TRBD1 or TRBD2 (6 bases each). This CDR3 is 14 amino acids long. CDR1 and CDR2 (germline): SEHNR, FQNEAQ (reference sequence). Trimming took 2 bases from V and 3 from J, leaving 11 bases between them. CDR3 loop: CASSLMEGVYEQYF. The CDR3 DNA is TGTGCCAGCAGCTTAATGGAGGGGGTCTACGAGCAGTACTTC.

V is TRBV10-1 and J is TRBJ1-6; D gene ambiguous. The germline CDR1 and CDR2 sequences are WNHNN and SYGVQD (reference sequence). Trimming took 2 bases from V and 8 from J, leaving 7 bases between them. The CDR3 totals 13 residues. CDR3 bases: TGCGCCAGCAGTGAGAACAGTTATTCACCCCTCCACTTT. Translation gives CASSENSYSPLHF.

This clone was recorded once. In nucleotides, the CDR3 is TGTGCCAGCAGCTGGGAGAGACAGACTGGAAACACCATATATTTT. Protein sequence: CASSWERQTGNTIYF. The chain uses TRBV5-4 and TRBJ1-3; TRBD1 is a possible D gene (5 bases). Germline lookup yields CDR1 SGHNT and CDR2 YYREEE (reference sequence). The ends were cut back, 3 bases at V and 2 bases at J, with 12 bases in the middle. This CDR3 spans 15 amino acids.

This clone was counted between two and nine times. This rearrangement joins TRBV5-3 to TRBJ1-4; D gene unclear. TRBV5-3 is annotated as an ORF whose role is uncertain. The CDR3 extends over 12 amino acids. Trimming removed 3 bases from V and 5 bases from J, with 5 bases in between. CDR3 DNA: TGTGCCAGAAGCTATCCGAATGAAAAACTGTTTTTT. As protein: CARSYPNEKLFF.

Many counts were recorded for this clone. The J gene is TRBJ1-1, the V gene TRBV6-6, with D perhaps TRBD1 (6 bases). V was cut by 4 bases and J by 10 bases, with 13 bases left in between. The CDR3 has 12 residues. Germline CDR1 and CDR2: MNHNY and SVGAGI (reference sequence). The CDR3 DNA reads TGTGCCAGCAGTTCACCAGACAGGCGAGCTTTCTTT. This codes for CASSSPDRRAFF.

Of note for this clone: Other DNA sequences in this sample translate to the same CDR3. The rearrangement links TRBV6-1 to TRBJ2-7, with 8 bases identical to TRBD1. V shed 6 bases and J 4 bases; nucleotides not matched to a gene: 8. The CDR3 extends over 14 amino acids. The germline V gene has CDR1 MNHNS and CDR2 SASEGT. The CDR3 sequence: CASSPGQGGYEQYF. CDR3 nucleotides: TGTGCCAGCAGCCCCGGACAGGGCGGGTACGAGCAGTACTTC.

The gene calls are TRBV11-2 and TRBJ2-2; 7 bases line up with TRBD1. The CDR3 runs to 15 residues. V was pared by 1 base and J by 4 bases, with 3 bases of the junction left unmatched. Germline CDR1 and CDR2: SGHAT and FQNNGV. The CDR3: CASSLGGQSTGELFF. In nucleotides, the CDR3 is TGTGCCAGCAGCTTAGGGGGACAGAGCACCGGGGAGCTGTTTTTT.

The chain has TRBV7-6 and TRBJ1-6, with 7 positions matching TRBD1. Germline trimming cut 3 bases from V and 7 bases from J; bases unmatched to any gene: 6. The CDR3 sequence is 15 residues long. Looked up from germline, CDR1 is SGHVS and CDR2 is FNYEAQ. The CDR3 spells CASSLEGARNSPLHF. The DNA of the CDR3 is TGTGCCAGCAGCTTGGAGGGGGCGCGGAATTCACCCCTCCACTTT.

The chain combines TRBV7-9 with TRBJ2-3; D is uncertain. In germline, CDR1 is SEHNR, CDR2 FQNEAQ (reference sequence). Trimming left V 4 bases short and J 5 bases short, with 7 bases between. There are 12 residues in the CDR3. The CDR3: CASSSVVDTQYF. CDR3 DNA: TGTGCCAGCAGCTCGGTGGTAGATACGCAGTATTTT. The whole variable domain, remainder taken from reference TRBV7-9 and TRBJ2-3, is DTGVSQNPRHKITKRGQNVTFRCDPISEHNRLYWYRQTLGQGPEFLTYFQNEAQLEKSRLLSDRFSAERPKGSFSTLEIQRTEQGDSAMYLCASSSVVDTQYFGPGTRLTVL.

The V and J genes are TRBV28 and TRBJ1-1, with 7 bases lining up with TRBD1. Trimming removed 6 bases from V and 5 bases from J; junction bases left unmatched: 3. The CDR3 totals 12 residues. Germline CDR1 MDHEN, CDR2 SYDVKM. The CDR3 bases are TGTGCCAGCAGGTCAGGGGGAACTGAAGCTTTCTTT. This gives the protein CASRSGGTEAFF.

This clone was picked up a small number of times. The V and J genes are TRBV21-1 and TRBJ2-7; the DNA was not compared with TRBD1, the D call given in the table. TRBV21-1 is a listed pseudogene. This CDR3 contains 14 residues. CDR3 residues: CATLTLGRAHEQYF. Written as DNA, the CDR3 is TGTGCCACCCTCACCCTTGGCAGGGCCCACGAGCAGTACTTC.

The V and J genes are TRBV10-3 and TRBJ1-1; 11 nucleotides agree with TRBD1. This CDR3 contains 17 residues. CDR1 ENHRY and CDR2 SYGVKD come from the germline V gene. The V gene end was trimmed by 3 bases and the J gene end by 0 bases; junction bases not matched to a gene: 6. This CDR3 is CAISDLGTGGMNTEAFF. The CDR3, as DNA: TGTGCCATCAGTGATCTAGGGACAGGGGGGATGAACACTGAAGCTTTCTTT.

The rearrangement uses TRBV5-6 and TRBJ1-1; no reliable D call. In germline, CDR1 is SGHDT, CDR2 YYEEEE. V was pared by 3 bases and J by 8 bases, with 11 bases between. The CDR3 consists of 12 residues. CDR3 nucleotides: TGTGCCAGCAGCTCGGGCTTCACGGAAGCTTTCTTT. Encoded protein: CASSSGFTEAFF.

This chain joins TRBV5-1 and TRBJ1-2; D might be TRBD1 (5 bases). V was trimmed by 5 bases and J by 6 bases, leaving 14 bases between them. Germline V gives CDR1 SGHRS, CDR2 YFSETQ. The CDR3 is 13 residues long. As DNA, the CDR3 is TGCGCCAGCAGAATGGGTCAGGGTAATGGCTACACCTTC. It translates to CASRMGQGNGYTF.

CDR3 sequence reads: CASSLDKPPDTQYF. In nucleotides, the CDR3 is TGTGCCAGCAGCTTAGATAAACCCCCCGATACGCAGTATTTT. V is TRBV11-3 and J is TRBJ2-3; D uncertain. V gave up 0 bases and J gave up 6 bases, with 10 bases separating them. This CDR3 contains 14 residues. Germline-derived CDR1 and CDR2 are SGHNT and YENEEA.

CDR3 region: CAIQTGYNSPLHF. Written as DNA, the CDR3 is TGTGCCATCCAGACTGGCTATAATTCACCCCTCCACTTT. The chain is built from TRBV10-3 and TRBJ1-6; D is unclear. CDR3 length equals 13 residues. Germline V gene lookup returns CDR1 ENHRY and CDR2 SYGVKD. Deletions cut 8 bases from V and 3 bases from J, with 8 bases between.

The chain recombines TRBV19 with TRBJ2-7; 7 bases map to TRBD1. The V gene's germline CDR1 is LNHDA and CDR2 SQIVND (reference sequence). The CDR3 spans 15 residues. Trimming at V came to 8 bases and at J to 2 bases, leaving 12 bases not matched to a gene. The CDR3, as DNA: TGTGCCAGTTCTTATTCAGCTGGGACAGCCTACGAGCAGTACTTC. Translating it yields CASSYSAGTAYEQYF.

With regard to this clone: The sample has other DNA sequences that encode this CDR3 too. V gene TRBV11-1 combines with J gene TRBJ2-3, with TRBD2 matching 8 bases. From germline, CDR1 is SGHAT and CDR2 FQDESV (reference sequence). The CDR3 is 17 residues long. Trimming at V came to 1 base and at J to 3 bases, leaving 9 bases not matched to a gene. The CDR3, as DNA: TGTGCCAGCAGCTTAGGGGTTGAGACTAGCGATACAGATACGCAGTATTTT. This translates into CASSLGVETSDTDTQYF.

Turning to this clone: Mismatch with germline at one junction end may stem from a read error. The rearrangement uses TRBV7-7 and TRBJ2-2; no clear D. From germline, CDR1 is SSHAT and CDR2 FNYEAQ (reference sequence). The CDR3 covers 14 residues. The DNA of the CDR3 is TGTGCTAGCAGCTTGGGTAGGAACTCCGGGGAGCTGTTTTTT. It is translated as CASSLGRNSGELFF.

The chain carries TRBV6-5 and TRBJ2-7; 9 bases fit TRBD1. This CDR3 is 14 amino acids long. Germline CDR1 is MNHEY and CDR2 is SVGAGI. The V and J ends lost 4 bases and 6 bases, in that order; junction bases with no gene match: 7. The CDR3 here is CASSSRDREGEQYF. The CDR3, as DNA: TGTGCCAGCAGTTCCCGGGACAGGGAAGGCGAGCAGTACTTC.